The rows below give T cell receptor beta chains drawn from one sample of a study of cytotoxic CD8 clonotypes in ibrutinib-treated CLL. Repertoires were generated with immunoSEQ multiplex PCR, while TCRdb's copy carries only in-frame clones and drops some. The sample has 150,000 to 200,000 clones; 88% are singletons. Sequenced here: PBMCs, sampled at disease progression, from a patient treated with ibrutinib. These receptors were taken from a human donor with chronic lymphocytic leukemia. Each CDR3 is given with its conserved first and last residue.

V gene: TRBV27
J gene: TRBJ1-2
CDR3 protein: CASSLGTNYGYTF

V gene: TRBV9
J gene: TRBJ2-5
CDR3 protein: CASSVGPGVGNQETQYF

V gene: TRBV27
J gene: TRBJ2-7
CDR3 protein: CASSRRDSRGEQYF

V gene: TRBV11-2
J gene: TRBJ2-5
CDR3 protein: CASGPRRTAGRWETQYF

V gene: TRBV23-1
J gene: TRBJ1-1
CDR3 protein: CASSQTVRGAFF

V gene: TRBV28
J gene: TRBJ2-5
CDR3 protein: CASQEQGETQYF

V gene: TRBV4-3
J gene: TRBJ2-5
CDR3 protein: CASSQEVFLPGAPETQYF

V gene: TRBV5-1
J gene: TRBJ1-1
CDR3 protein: CASSLDRGIGEAFF

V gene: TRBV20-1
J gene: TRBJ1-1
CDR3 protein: CSASRTEAFF

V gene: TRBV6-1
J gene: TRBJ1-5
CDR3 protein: CASSEQEGTPQHF

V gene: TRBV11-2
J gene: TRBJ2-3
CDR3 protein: CASSRYRDSTDTQYF

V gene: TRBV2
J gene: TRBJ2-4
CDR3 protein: CASSSQGPRGIQYF

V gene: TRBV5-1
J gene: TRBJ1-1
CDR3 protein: CASSLDGVAFF

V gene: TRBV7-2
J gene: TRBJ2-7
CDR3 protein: CASSLEGLASREQYF

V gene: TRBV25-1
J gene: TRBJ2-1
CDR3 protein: CASSRGGEQFF

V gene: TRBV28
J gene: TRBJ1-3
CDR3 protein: CASSLYSSSGNTIYF

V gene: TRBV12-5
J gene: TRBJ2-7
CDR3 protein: CASQSGTGSYEQYF

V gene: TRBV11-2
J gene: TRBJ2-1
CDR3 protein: CASSPRAAYSSYNEQFF

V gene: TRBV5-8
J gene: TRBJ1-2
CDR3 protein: CASSYLWDRVNGYTF

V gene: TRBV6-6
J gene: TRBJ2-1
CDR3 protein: CASSLLGQTYNEQFF

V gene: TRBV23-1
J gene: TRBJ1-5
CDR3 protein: CASSQSWQPQHF

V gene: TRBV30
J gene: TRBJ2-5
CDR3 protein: CAWRSPRAAASETQYF

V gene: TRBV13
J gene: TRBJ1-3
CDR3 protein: CASSSRGLSSGNTIYF

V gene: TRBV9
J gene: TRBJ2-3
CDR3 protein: CASSVSGHGTDTQYF

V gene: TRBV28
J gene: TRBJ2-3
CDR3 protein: CASSPNWGTDTQYF

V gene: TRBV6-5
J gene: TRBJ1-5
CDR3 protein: CATGSGVHQPQHF

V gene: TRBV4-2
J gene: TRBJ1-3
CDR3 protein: CASSQESTGGNTIYF

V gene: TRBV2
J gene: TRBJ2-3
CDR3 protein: CASSDERGVADTQYF

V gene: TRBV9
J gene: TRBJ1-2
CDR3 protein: CASSVTGSSYGYTF

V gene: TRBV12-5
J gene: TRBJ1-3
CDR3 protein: CASGPNLLSGNTIYF

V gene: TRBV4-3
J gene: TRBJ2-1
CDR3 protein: CASSQDGMARTEQFF

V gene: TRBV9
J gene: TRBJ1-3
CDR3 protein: CASSESSRSGNTIYF

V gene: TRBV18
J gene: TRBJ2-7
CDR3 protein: CASSVTDSTYEQYF

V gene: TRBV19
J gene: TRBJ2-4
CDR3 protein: CASSPGQIRNIQYF

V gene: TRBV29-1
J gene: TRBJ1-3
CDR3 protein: CSVGQGVPGNTIYF

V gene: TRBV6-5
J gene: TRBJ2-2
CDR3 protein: CASSYERGTGELFF

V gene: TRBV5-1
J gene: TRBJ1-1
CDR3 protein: CASSLIGVGTEAFF

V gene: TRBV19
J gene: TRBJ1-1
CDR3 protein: CASSINGRQGVAFF

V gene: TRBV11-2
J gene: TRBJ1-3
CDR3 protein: CASTVNPGQGARNTIYF

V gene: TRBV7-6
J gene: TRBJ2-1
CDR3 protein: CASSPRGGRNYNEQFF

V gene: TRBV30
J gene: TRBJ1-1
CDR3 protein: CAWSALYTDTEAFF

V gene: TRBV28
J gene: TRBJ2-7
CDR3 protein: CASSLVSQSSYEQYF